These T cell receptor beta chains were read from a single sample in a study of cytomegalovirus exposure and HLA in healthy donors. Sequencing used immunoSEQ multiplex PCR; TCRdb keeps in-frame clones, though not all of them. This sample has 130,000 or so clones, with 65% to 80% found just once. The sequencing input was PBMCs. Receptors originate from a male donor in good health and CMV-seropositive. Each CDR3 is given with its conserved first and last residue. A D gene is named only where the DNA matches it firmly. A clone size is listed for some rows: how often the clone was seen (once, few, many), or a class if it is expanded.

NA,TRBV27,TRBJ2-2,NA,CASSRGRGGTGELFF,TGTGCCAGCAGCCGAGGGCGGGGAGGAACCGGGGAGCTGTTTTTT
NA,TRBV2,TRBJ2-3,NA,CASKERAPDTQYF,TGTGCCAGCAAAGAGCGGGCCCCAGATACGCAGTATTTT
NA,TRBV28,TRBJ1-5,NA,CGGGGAAQPQHF,TGTGGGGGGGGTGGGGCTGCGCAGCCCCAGCATTTT
TRBD1,TRBV7-2,TRBJ2-7,once,CASSPGTGSYEQYF,TGTGCCAGCAGCCCGGGGACAGGCTCCTACGAGCAGTACTTC
TRBD1,TRBV7-9,TRBJ1-2,NA,CASSYRDSNYGYTF,TGTGCCAGCAGCTACCGGGACAGCAACTATGGCTACACCTTC
TRBD1,TRBV28,TRBJ1-4,NA,CASSSPGQGWANEKLFF,TGTGCCAGCAGTTCGCCGGGACAGGGGTGGGCTAATGAAAAACTGTTTTTT
NA,TRBV5-1,TRBJ1-4,NA,CASGLKGTNEKLFF,TGCGCCAGCGGCCTTAAGGGGACTAATGAAAAACTGTTTTTT
TRBD2,TRBV7-9,TRBJ2-5,NA,CASSLGGGEGETQYF,TGTGCCAGCAGCTTAGGGGGGGGTGAAGGAGAGACCCAGTACTTC
NA,TRBV6-5,TRBJ1-1,NA,CASRPRGQRTEAFF,TGTGCCAGCAGGCCCAGGGGCCAGAGGACTGAAGCTTTCTTT
TRBD1,TRBV28,TRBJ1-2,NA,CASSFPPGQPYGYTF,TGTGCCAGCAGTTTTCCCCCGGGACAGCCATATGGCTACACCTTC
NA,TRBV28,TRBJ1-1,NA,CASSLYLTEAFF,TGTGCCAGCAGTTTATATCTCACTGAAGCTTTCTTT
NA,TRBV29-1,TRBJ2-3,NA,CSVVGYRPVGPDTQYF,TGCAGCGTTGTTGGTTATCGGCCGGTGGGGCCAGATACGCAGTATTTT
NA,TRBV6-5,TRBJ1-2,few,CASRPIVLRDYGYTF,TGTGCCAGCAGGCCCATAGTTCTCAGGGACTATGGCTACACCTTC
TRBD1,TRBV29-1,TRBJ2-1,NA,CSVEWDRDEQFF,TGCAGCGTTGAATGGGACAGGGATGAGCAGTTCTTC
NA,TRBV6-1,TRBJ2-3,NA,CASSDSITDTQYF,TGTGCCAGCAGTGATAGTATCACAGATACGCAGTATTTT
NA,TRBV7-2,TRBJ2-4,NA,CASSLASGKNIQYF,TGTGCCAGCAGCTTAGCAAGCGGGAAAAACATTCAGTACTTC
TRBD2,TRBV14,TRBJ2-7,NA,CASSLSSGSYEQYF,TGTGCCAGCAGCCTATCTAGCGGGAGCTACGAGCAGTACTTC
TRBD1,TRBV5-1,TRBJ2-5,NA,CASSLVETGFGETQYF,TGCGCCAGCAGCTTGGTCGAGACAGGGTTTGGAGAGACCCAGTACTTC
TRBD2,TRBV19,TRBJ2-7,NA,CASNSGGLRYEQYF,TGTGCCAGTAATTCGGGAGGGCTCAGATACGAGCAGTACTTC
NA,TRBV2,TRBJ2-5,NA,CASGGDSGQETQYF,TGTGCCAGCGGAGGAGACTCGGGCCAAGAGACCCAGTACTTC
TRBD1,TRBV5-1,TRBJ1-4,NA,CASSLGRGRVNEKLFF,TGCGCCAGCAGCTTGGGAAGGGGGCGCGTTAATGAAAAACTGTTTTTT
TRBD2,TRBV5-1,TRBJ2-3,NA,CASSLLAGGTDTQYF,TGCGCCAGCAGCTTACTAGCGGGGGGCACAGATACGCAGTATTTT
TRBD1,TRBV27,TRBJ2-7,NA,CASSPGQGPTYEQYF,TGTGCCAGCAGTCCGGGACAGGGGCCCACCTACGAGCAGTACTTC
NA,TRBV18,TRBJ2-1,few,CASSPPGTGEQFF,TGTGCCAGCTCACCACCAGGCACAGGAGAGCAGTTCTTC
NA,TRBV9,TRBJ1-1,NA,CASTVVFTEAFF,TGTGCCAGCACGGTGGTTTTTACTGAAGCTTTCTTT
TRBD1,TRBV13,TRBJ1-1,NA,CASSFTGGTEAFF,TGTGCCAGCAGCTTTACAGGGGGCACTGAAGCTTTCTTT
NA,TRBV7-2,TRBJ2-7,few,CASSLVVGPTYEQYF,TGTGCCAGCAGCTTAGTCGTTGGCCCGACCTACGAGCAGTACTTC
TRBD2,TRBV7-6,TRBJ2-5,NA,CASAPTSGGQETQYF,TGTGCCAGCGCCCCGACTAGCGGGGGCCAAGAGACCCAGTACTTC
NA,TRBV21-1,TRBJ2-1,NA,CARFRGQGASNEQFF,TGTGCCAGATTTCGTGGGCAGGGGGCGAGCAATGAGCAGTTCTTC
NA,TRBV15,TRBJ2-7,NA,CATSRDGGSYEQYF,TGTGCCACCAGCAGAGATGGTGGGAGCTACGAGCAGTACTTC
NA,TRBV6-5,TRBJ2-2,NA,CASSYGVTGELFF,TGTGCCAGCAGTTACGGAGTAACCGGGGAGCTGTTTTTT
NA,TRBV6-1,TRBJ1-1,few,CASGGVQNTEAFF,TGTGCCAGCGGGGGGGTACAGAACACTGAAGCTTTCTTT
TRBD1,TRBV7-9,TRBJ2-5,NA,CASSSDRESQYF,TGTGCCAGCAGCTCCGACAGGGAATCCCAGTACTTC
TRBD1,TRBV18,TRBJ2-1,NA,CASSKDRSSYNEQFF,TGTGCCAGCTCAAAGGACAGGAGCTCCTACAATGAGCAGTTCTTC
TRBD2,TRBV13,TRBJ2-1,NA,CASSLEAGGLNEQFF,TGTGCCAGCAGCTTAGAGGCGGGGGGGCTGAATGAGCAGTTCTTC
NA,TRBV30,TRBJ2-6,NA,CASRQAGANGLTF,TGTGCCTCTAGGCAGGCTGGGGCCAACGGCCTGACTTTC
TRBD1,TRBV28,TRBJ2-1,NA,CASSFGQGMGEQFF,TGTGCCAGCAGTTTCGGACAGGGTATGGGTGAGCAGTTCTTC
TRBD1,TRBV7-9,TRBJ1-2,few,CASSPRDRHVYGYTF,TGTGCCAGCAGCCCCCGGGACAGGCATGTCTATGGCTACACCTTC